These 21 T cell receptor beta chains were all obtained from the same sample, sequenced in a study of blood T cell repertoires in COVID-19. TCRdb keeps only in-frame clones here, not all; method: immunoSEQ multiplex PCR. The sample gives under 200,000 clones, around 82% of which show up once; roughly 15% is in the top ten. The sequencing input was peripheral blood. Receptors originate from a man aged 18 to 35 with active or convalescent COVID-19.

The V gene is TRBV19, the J gene TRBJ1-5, with 7 positions matching TRBD1. CDR3 size: 17 residues. The germline V gene encodes CDR1 LNHDA and CDR2 SQIVND (reference sequence). With 3 bases clipped from V and 2 bases from J, the junction kept 10 bases outside the gene matches. DNA for the CDR3: TGTGCCAGTAGTATCCCCTCCCGACAGGGCGGCAATCAGCCCCAGCATTTT. Translation: CASSIPSRQGGNQPQHF.

This clone occurred a few times. The V gene is TRBV7-2, the J gene TRBJ1-2; tentative D call: TRBD1 (5 bases). With 5 bases removed from V and 6 bases from J, the gap between germline ends came to 19 bases. The V gene's germline CDR1 is SGHTA and CDR2 FQGNSA. The CDR3 sequence is 15 residues long. CDR3 nucleotides: TGTGCCAGCAGCCTGAGACAGCCCGCGATTGATGGCTACACCTTC. Its protein is CASSLRQPAIDGYTF.

The chain links TRBV28 to TRBJ1-5; 8 bases fit TRBD1. Losses at the gene ends were 6 bases for V and 4 bases for J; bases not matched to a gene: 14. The CDR3 consists of 17 residues. Germline V gene lookup returns CDR1 MDHEN and CDR2 SYDVKM. The chain's CDR3 is CASRTPPNRGGNQPQHF. CDR3 nucleotide sequence: TGTGCCAGCAGGACTCCTCCAAACAGGGGGGGAAATCAGCCCCAGCATTTT.

J is TRBJ2-3 and V is TRBV6-6; 10 nucleotides align to TRBD1. Per the germline V gene, CDR1 is MNHNY and CDR2 is SVGAGI (reference sequence). The CDR3 has 16 amino acids. J gave up 2 bases and V 5 bases, and 7 bases lay outside the gene matches. The CDR3 DNA sequence: TGTGCCAGCAGTCAGACAGGGGGCCCCACCACAGATACGCAGTATTTT. It specifies CASSQTGGPTTDTQYF.

This clone was seen repeatedly, ten times or more. The genes are TRBV19 and TRBJ2-1, with 8 bases lining up with TRBD1. The CDR3 extends over 15 amino acids. The V and J ends lost 10 bases and 7 bases, in that order; junction bases with no gene match: 15. Germline CDR1 reads LNHDA; CDR2 reads SQIVND (reference sequence). This CDR3 reads CATSDRATSENEQFF. The CDR3, as DNA: TGTGCCACTTCGGACAGGGCCACGTCCGAGAATGAGCAGTTCTTC. Based on the CDR3 plus reference TRBV19 and TRBJ2-1, the full variable domain is DGGITQSPKYLFRKEGQNVTLSCEQNLNHDAMYWYRQDPGQGLRLIYYSQIVNDFQKGDIAEGYSVSREKKESFPLTVTSAQKNPTAFYLCATSDRATSENEQFFGPGTRLTVL.

This chain connects TRBV5-1 to TRBJ1-2; 7 nucleotides line up with TRBD1. The CDR3 loop spans 15 amino acids. With 1 base clipped from V and 2 bases from J, the junction kept 5 bases outside the gene matches. CDR1 is SGHRS, CDR2 YFSETQ, per germline. This CDR3 reads CASSLLGQKNYGYTF. DNA of the CDR3: TGCGCCAGCAGCTTGTTGGGACAGAAGAACTATGGCTACACCTTC.

The chain couples TRBV19 to TRBJ2-7; 8 bases match TRBD2. Germline trimming cut 4 bases from V and 4 bases from J; bases unmatched to any gene: 9. Per germline, CDR1 LNHDA and CDR2 SQIVND (reference sequence). The CDR3 totals 15 residues. The CDR3 is CASSTQAGALYEQYF. The CDR3 nucleotides are TGTGCCAGTAGTACTCAAGCGGGGGCCCTATACGAGCAGTACTTC.

V gene TRBV30 combines with J gene TRBJ2-3; possible D gene TRBD2, 6 bases. This CDR3 region has 15 residues. Germline CDR1 reads GTSNPN; CDR2 reads SVGIG (reference sequence). Trimming shortened V by 0 bases and J by 1 base, and 11 bases separated the two germline ends. CDR3 DNA sequence: TGTGCCTGGAGTGTGGGGGGACTCCGCACAGATACGCAGTATTTT. Its translation: CAWSVGGLRTDTQYF.

This clone occurred many times. The CDR3 DNA sequence: TGTGCCAGCAGAAATACAGGGCATCAGCCCCAGCATTTT. Protein: CASRNTGHQPQHF. The genes are TRBV28 and TRBJ1-5; a possible D gene is TRBD1 (6 bases). CDR1 is MDHEN, CDR2 SYDVKM, per germline. There are 13 residues in the CDR3. V was trimmed by 6 bases and J by 5 bases, leaving 11 bases between them.

The chain joins TRBV7-9 to TRBJ2-7; 9 bases agree with TRBD2. Germline V gene lookup returns CDR1 SEHNR and CDR2 FQNEAQ (reference sequence). The CDR3 consists of 16 residues. Trimming cost V 1 base and J 4 bases; bases outside gene matches: 8. Here the CDR3 reads CASSLVLAGAGYEQYF. The CDR3 nucleotides are TGTGCCAGCAGCTTAGTGTTAGCGGGGGCCGGGTACGAGCAGTACTTC.

This chain links TRBV19 with TRBJ1-1; D may be TRBD1 (6 bases). CDR1 and CDR2 from the germline V gene are LNHDA and SQIVND (reference sequence). The ends were cut back, 4 bases at V and 2 bases at J, with 8 bases in the middle. The CDR3 length is 13 residues. The CDR3 sequence: CASSNRANTEAFF. CDR3 nucleotide sequence: TGTGCCAGTAGTAACAGGGCCAACACTGAAGCTTTCTTT.

J is TRBJ1-5 and V is TRBV10-1; no clear D. Germline lookup yields CDR1 WNHNN and CDR2 SYGVQD (reference sequence). Trimming shortened V by 2 bases and J by 0 bases, and 5 bases separated the two germline ends. The length of the CDR3 is 14 residues. CDR3 amino acids: CASSETGSNQPQHF. The CDR3 DNA sequence: TGCGCCAGCAGTGAGACTGGTAGCAATCAGCCCCAGCATTTT.

V usage is TRBV28 and J usage is TRBJ2-5, with D possibly being TRBD1 (6 bases). The CDR3 length is 16 residues. Trimming left V 4 bases short and J 3 bases short, with 18 bases between. The germline V gene encodes CDR1 MDHEN and CDR2 SYDVKM. The DNA of the CDR3 is TGTGCCAGCAGTTCGCCGCGGGCTCCAGGGGAAGAGACCCAGTACTTC. It is translated as CASSSPRAPGEETQYF. Full variable domain (missing parts from reference TRBV28 and TRBJ2-5): DVKVTQSSRYLVKRTGEKVFLECVQDMDHENMFWYRQDPGLGLRLIYFSYDVKMKEKGDIPEGYSVSREKKERFSLILESASTNQTSMYLCASSSPRAPGEETQYFGPGTRLLVL.

This chain's CDR3 is CASSSTAVDSNQPQHF. CDR3 bases: TGCGCCAGCAGCTCAACCGCGGTGGATAGCAATCAGCCCCAGCATTTT. This sequence joins TRBV5-1 and TRBJ1-5, with D unresolved. Germline V gene lookup returns CDR1 SGHRS and CDR2 YFSETQ. The CDR3 is 16 amino acids. The V end lost 3 bases, the J end lost 0 bases, and 13 bases lay between the germline ends.

V usage is TRBV6-2 or TRBV6-3 and J usage is TRBJ1-5; no clear D gene. The CDR3 has 16 residues. The V gene's germline CDR1 is MNHEY and CDR2 SVGEGT. Trimming took 0 bases from V and 2 from J, leaving 11 bases between them. CDR3 sequence: CASSYSPFEGNQPQHF. The CDR3 DNA reads TGTGCCAGCAGTTACTCCCCATTCGAGGGCAATCAGCCCCAGCATTTT.

This chain joins TRBV11-3 and TRBJ2-1; a possible D gene is TRBD2 (7 bases). The CDR3 is 15 residues long. Germline V lookup: CDR1 SGHNT, CDR2 YENEEA. V dropped 2 bases and J dropped 0 bases, with 8 bases sitting between them. The CDR3 here is CASSLRGASYNEQFF. CDR3 nucleotides: TGTGCCAGCAGCTTACGGGGGGCCTCCTACAATGAGCAGTTCTTC.

This chain links TRBV6-1 with TRBJ1-4; D possibly corresponds to TRBD1 (6 bases). V was clipped by 3 bases and J by 7 bases, with 15 bases between them. Germline V gene sequence: CDR1 MNHNS, CDR2 SASEGT. This CDR3 comprises 15 residues. Written as DNA, the CDR3 is TGTGCCAGCAGTGATTGGGGGCAAGGGAGTGAAAAACTGTTTTTT. This sequence encodes CASSDWGQGSEKLFF.

The chain employs TRBV6-5 and TRBJ1-5, with D perhaps matching TRBD1 (5 bases). The V end lost 5 bases, the J end lost 2 bases, and 13 bases lay between the germline ends. The length of the CDR3 is 15 residues. Germline CDR1 is MNHEY and CDR2 is SVGAGI. The CDR3 DNA reads TGTGCCAGCAGTAGACAGAGCTTAGGCAATCAGCCCCAGCATTTT. Translating it yields CASSRQSLGNQPQHF.

This clone was observed a handful of times. The chain joins TRBV6-2 or TRBV6-3 to TRBJ1-1; D perhaps matches TRBD1 (5 bases). Looked up from germline, CDR1 is MNHEY and CDR2 is SVGEGT. The ends were cut back, 6 bases at V and 2 bases at J, with 13 bases in the middle. This CDR3 has 14 amino acids. CDR3 residues: CASRPIQENTEAFF. The CDR3 DNA is TGTGCCAGCAGGCCTATACAGGAAAACACTGAAGCTTTCTTT.

Turning to this clone: A junction end diverges from the germline sequence, so it may reflect a read error. The CDR3 reads CANSLGGRKNIQYF. In nucleotides, the CDR3 is TGTGCCAACAGCTTAGGAGGCAGAAAAAACATTCAGTACTTC. The chain recombines TRBV7-2 with TRBJ2-4, with D possibly being TRBD2 (5 bases). The CDR3 has 14 amino acids. Per the germline V gene, CDR1 is SGHTA and CDR2 is FQGNSA.

This chain connects TRBV6-6 to TRBJ2-7, with TRBD2 as a possible D gene (6 bases). The CDR3 is 15 amino acids. The ends were cut back, 4 bases at V and 4 bases at J, with 17 bases in the middle. Germline V gene sequence: CDR1 MNHNY, CDR2 SVGAGI (reference sequence). The CDR3 DNA reads TGTGCCAGCAGTTGGAACTATCATGGGGGGTACGAGCAGTACTTC. This encodes CASSWNYHGGYEQYF.